The source of this T cell receptor beta chain is a study of shared clonotypes between healthy human individuals. Whole-study context: The cohort comprised a couple of women and a few men. Their ages spanned 18 to 49 years. Study-wide results and caveats: The generation probabilities recorded for non-shared clonotypes fell below those of clonotypes shared by all four donors.

Comment on this clone: Antigen specificity is unknown.

In germline, CDR1 is LNHNV, CDR2 YYDKDF (reference sequence). V shed 3 bases, J shed 2 bases, and the junction held 6 bases outside the gene matches. The CDR3 contains 16 residues. The assay was immunoSEQ multiplex PCR, and TCRdb's table has in-frame clones only and misses some. The sample contains roughly 1 million clones, approximately 78% of which appear only once. The TCR sequence derives from a man aged 18 to 35 in good health. Some clones in this sample may be carry-over from other donors' samples. The sequencing input was memory CD4+ T cells from PBMCs. The subset is: CD45RA-negative fraction. V gene TRBV15 combines with J gene TRBJ2-1; 8 nucleotides align to TRBD2. The CDR3 DNA reads TGTGCCACCAGCAGGAGAGCGGGAGCCCCCTACAATGAGCAGTTCTTC. This translates into CATSRRAGAPYNEQFF.